The present entry profiles one T cell receptor (beta chain) with its context. The data belong to a study of blood T cell repertoires in COVID-19. About the study: Sources were T cells, B-cell-depleted T cells, or PBMCs; the material itself was cDNA or gDNA.

In the study's own analysis: Scientists estimated how many nucleated cells there were by amplifying reference gene primers. Assay: immunoSEQ multiplex PCR; the TCRdb copy retains only in-frame clones and omits some. The DNA gave D and trimming, while V, J and clone size come from that table. Among under 300,000 clones listed, around 86% were seen once. This CDR3 has 14 amino acids. Trimming stripped 4 bases from V and 8 bases from J, with 14 bases between. Germline assignment: CDR1 LGHDT and CDR2 YNNKEL (reference sequence). The chain is built from TRBV3-1 (or the pseudogene TRBV3-2) and TRBJ1-4; D possibly corresponds to TRBD1 (5 bases). Input material: peripheral blood. This TCR was recovered from a man aged 25 to 45 who had recovered from COVID-19. The CDR3 DNA sequence: TGTGCCAGCAGCCTGTCCCCGGGACTCGAAAAACTGTTTTTT. Protein product: CASSLSPGLEKLFF.